This T cell receptor beta chain was recovered during a study of vaccination and CD4 T cells after COVID-19. Study-wide context: Post-vaccine sample collection happened at a median of 72 days after dose two, ranging 14 to 241. Overall study findings and caveats: Spike mono-reactive clones accounted for 304 of the 307 vaccine-specific clones found in convalescent patients.

Trimming pared 3 bases from V and 8 bases from J, leaving 7 bases between. The length of the CDR3 is 11 residues. CDR1 and CDR2 (germline): MNHNS, SASEGT. In TCRdb, the PCR reads were re-called with MiXCR into one record per CDR3 protein. The data contain about 28,000 distinct CDR3 sequences, roughly 50% of them singletons. Of note for this clonotype: The target antigen is unknown.

Described time point: late sampling 161 to 241 days after vaccination in a few convalescent patients. Positive tests by PCR, dated March to December 2020, predated US Alpha, Beta and Delta variants. V is TRBV6-1 and J is TRBJ1-2; D unclear. Sequenced here: CD4+ T cells from blood, sampled about 7 months after SARS-CoV-2 vaccination. This TCR came from a human donor who had recovered from COVID-19. CDR3 sequence reads: CASSDTEGYTF. CDR3 sequence (DNA): TGTGCCAGCAGTGACACAGAGGGCTACACCTTC.